A single TCR beta chain is shown here with its context. The table came from immunoSEQ multiplex PCR; TCRdb's copy has only in-frame clones and leaves some out. The sample lists 85,000 to 130,000 clones; about 91% were seen once. The data were taken from a study of siplizumab effects on memory and regulatory T cells. The sequencing input was CD4+ T cells sorted from blood. This clonotype was obtained from a human donor in good health. Some clones in this sample may be carry-over from other donors' samples.

The CDR3 sequence is CASSVGGQNQETQYF. CDR3 sequence (DNA): TGTGCCAGCAGCGTAGGGGGACAGAATCAAGAGACCCAGTACTTC. The rearrangement links TRBV9 to TRBJ2-5, with TRBD1 matching over 7 bases. The CDR3 has 15 amino acids. Trimming at V came to 0 bases and at J to 2 bases, leaving 4 bases not matched to a gene. Per the germline V gene, CDR1 is SGDLS and CDR2 is YYNGEE. Full variable domain (rest looked up from reference TRBV9 and TRBJ2-5): DSGVTQTPKHLITATGQRVTLRCSPRSGDLSVYWYQQSLDQGLQFLIQYYNGEERAKGNILERFSAQQFPDLHSELNLSSLELGDSALYFCASSVGGQNQETQYFGPGTRLLVL.